A single sample is the source of the 10 T cell receptor beta chains below, sequenced in a study of PD-1 blockade in classical Hodgkin lymphoma. The assay was immunoSEQ multiplex PCR, and TCRdb's table has in-frame clones only and misses some. The top ten hold 9.2% of the sample, which has about 150,000 clones, about 78% seen once. After autologous stem cell transplantation all patients relapsed, and prior brentuximab vedotin exposure differed between cohorts. Source: peripheral blood mononuclear cells (PBMCs), taken before the second cycle of nivolumab. These receptors came from a human donor with classical Hodgkin lymphoma.

The genes are TRBV5-6 and TRBJ2-7; D is undetermined. The germline CDR1 and CDR2 sequences are SGHDT and YYEEEE. The CDR3 runs 15 residues. V shed 1 base and J shed 4 bases, with 15 bases lying between them. In DNA, the CDR3 is TGTGCCAGCAGCTTGAGAAAGAGAAGGTCTTACGAGCAGTACTTC. Protein: CASSLRKRRSYEQYF.

V and J are TRBV28 and TRBJ2-3; no clear D. Germline V lookup: CDR1 MDHEN, CDR2 SYDVKM. The CDR3 totals 12 residues. Between the trimmed V and J ends, which lost 10 bases and 3 bases, there was a span of 11 bases. The CDR3 sequence is CATGANTDTQYF. The DNA of the CDR3 is TGTGCCACCGGAGCAAATACAGATACGCAGTATTTT.

This clone was detected a few times. The V gene is TRBV11-2, the J gene TRBJ2-1, with TRBD2 identical over 9 bases. The trim removed 1 base at V and 8 bases at J, leaving 9 bases unmatched. This CDR3 contains 16 residues. Germline loops: CDR1 SGHAT, CDR2 FQNNGV. The CDR3: CASSLGPLAGDYEQFF. The CDR3 DNA sequence: TGTGCCAGCAGCTTAGGTCCACTAGCGGGCGACTATGAGCAGTTCTTC.

In this sample, this clone turned up a few times. The V gene is TRBV11-2, the J gene TRBJ1-5; weak D call: TRBD1 (6 bases). Germline CDR1 and CDR2: SGHAT and FQNNGV. V lost 2 bases to trimming and J lost 4 bases, with 6 bases between them. CDR3 size: 13 residues. This CDR3 is CASSLRGNQPQHF. The CDR3 DNA reads as TGTGCCAGCAGCTTAAGGGGGAATCAGCCCCAGCATTTT.

V usage is TRBV28 and J usage is TRBJ2-5, with D unclear. Trimming took 5 bases from V and 5 from J, leaving 18 bases between them. The CDR3 runs 15 residues. The V gene's germline CDR1 is MDHEN and CDR2 SYDVKM. The CDR3 spells CASSPALGVGETQYF. The CDR3 DNA is TGTGCCAGCAGTCCCGCCCTTGGGGTTGGCGAGACCCAGTACTTC.

V is TRBV6-5 and J is TRBJ1-2; perhaps TRBD1 as D (6 bases). The V end was cut by 0 bases, the J end by 7 bases, with 18 bases between. The CDR3 runs to 16 residues. Germline V gives CDR1 MNHEY, CDR2 SVGAGI. The CDR3 nucleotides are TGTGCCAGCAGTTACTCGGTGGGGGCGCAATCGGTTGGCTACACCTTC. The encoded protein is CASSYSVGAQSVGYTF.

V is TRBV7-9 and J is TRBJ2-1, with 8 positions matching TRBD1. Germline V gene sequence: CDR1 SEHNR, CDR2 FQNEAQ (reference sequence). The length of the CDR3 is 13 residues. Trimming at V came to 8 bases and at J to 8 bases, leaving 8 bases not matched to a gene. The CDR3: CASSGQGLYEQFF. The CDR3 nucleotides read TGTGCCAGCTCAGGACAGGGCCTGTATGAGCAGTTCTTC.

The chain recombines TRBV27 with TRBJ2-6, with unresolved D. V shed 3 bases and J shed 0 bases, with 3 bases lying between them. CDR3 length: 14 amino acids. CDR1 and CDR2 (germline): MNHEY, SMNVEV (reference sequence). The CDR3, as DNA: TGTGCCAGCAGTTTGGGCTCTGGGGCCAACGTCCTGACTTTC. It specifies CASSLGSGANVLTF.

CDR3 nucleotide sequence: TGTGCCAGTAGTCCCGGGACAGGGAACACTGAAGCTTTCTTT. Protein: CASSPGTGNTEAFF. The J gene is TRBJ1-1, the V gene TRBV19; 8 bases line up with TRBD1. Looked up from germline, CDR1 is LNHDA and CDR2 is SQIVND (reference sequence). The CDR3 is 14 residues long. V lost 5 bases to trimming and J lost 1 base; unmatched junction nucleotides: 3.

J is TRBJ2-1 and V is TRBV7-9, with D hard to call. Trimming shortened V by 0 bases and J by 0 bases, and 6 bases separated the two germline ends. CDR3 length equals 15 residues. CDR1 and CDR2 (germline): SEHNR, FQNEAQ (reference sequence). CDR3 nucleotides: TGTGCCAGCAGCTTAGCTCTGGGCTCCTACAATGAGCAGTTCTTC. Protein: CASSLALGSYNEQFF.